This T cell receptor (beta chain) was found in a study of T cell changes during pregnancy in multiple sclerosis. Some clones are missing from TCRdb's copy, which holds only in-frame ones; the method was immunoSEQ multiplex PCR. The sample has 30,000 to 35,000 clones, around 88% seen once. This CDR3 is built from 15 residues. Germline V gene sequence: CDR1 KGHSH, CDR2 LQKENI. With V trimmed by 1 base and J by 1 base, 1 base remained unmatched. The TCR sequence derives from a female donor in good health, enrolled as a control in a pregnancy study. The V and J genes are TRBV18 and TRBJ2-3; TRBD1 matches 8 bases. The sequenced sample was CD4+ T cells from peripheral blood mononuclear cells, obtained in the first trimester of pregnancy. The CDR3 sequence is CASSPRQGRTDTQYF. DNA of the CDR3: TGTGCCAGCTCACCACGACAGGGGCGCACAGATACGCAGTATTTT.